This record concerns one T cell receptor beta chain sequence. Its recognized antigen is unknown. No much larger clone exists at a distance of one base, and base qualities are not known. The library came from 5' RACE. Reads for this sample came from an Illumina HiSeq 2500. A second roughly 6 to 12 cycle PCR used a sample-barcoded 5' primer and a J-beta primer mix. Each TCR beta cDNA molecule received a unique molecular identifier from a template-switch 5' adaptor carrying 12 random nucleotides. At least 2.5 million CDR3-containing paired-end reads were obtained from each sample. First-strand cDNA was synthesized from all RNA with the Mint cDNA synthesis kit, primed by a TRBC-specific oligonucleotide. All cDNA was treated with uracil-DNA glycosylase and then went through a first 18-cycle PCR with the universal primers M1SS and BC2_uni_R. The original methods were these. For normalization, 1 million high-quality reads were randomly selected from each sample, with every read carrying a distinct molecular identifier. Reads with shared molecular identifiers were discarded instead of being binned into consensus sequences. MiTCR, run with a Q25 quality threshold and the strictest error-elimination algorithm, handled CDR3 identification, clonotype clustering and error correction. A nonparametric unseen species model using Euler transformation provided a lower-bound estimate of total TCR beta diversity. In-frame beta chains were kept once TCRdb had trimmed the public reads at Q25 with fastp and called clones with MiXCR. Every entry covers one CDR3 protein and lists the most common genes and DNA from its rows. These V and J calls originate from TCRdb's pipeline instead of the authors' own analysis. The sample profile shows some 900,000 distinct CDR3 sequences; 40% to 60% of them were found once. Roughly an eighth of the sample belongs to the ten largest clones.

Systemically healthy Caucasian individuals from Russia, some 40 in total and aged 6 to 90 years, were included as donors. About 9.1 milliliters of peripheral blood were collected from each donor into EDTA-treated Vacutainer tubes. Ficoll-Paque density-gradient centrifugation was used to isolate PBMCs, with at least 7 million per sample. Trizol reagent was used to extract total RNA from the PBMCs, yielding at least 5.5 micrograms per sample. Naive CD45RAhigh/CD27high T cell percentages were measured by flow cytometry on a PBMC aliquot from every donor. V loses 8 bases, J loses 3 bases, and the germline ends lie 14 bases apart. From the germline V gene, CDR1 is SGHTA and CDR2 is FQGNSA. The CDR3 holds 14 amino acids from the cysteine to the phenylalanine. Solely the CDR3 DNA is kept, with 42 bases framed from the first base. The data derive from a study of blood T cells in healthy people across ages (dated by TCRdb to between 2015 and 2017). Some background on the complete study: In model experiments, roughly one uniquely barcoded TCR beta cDNA molecule per two T cells was captured by template switching. The donors were split into four age groups: young (average 16 years), middle-aged (39), aged (over 55) and long-lived (over 80). Using deep sequencing normalized with unique cDNA molecular identifiers, the study measured how TCR beta repertoire diversity changes with age. Using the same blood draw, the study looked at two additional independent replicas of 1 million unique cDNA reads for two donors, one aged 18 to 30 and the other aged 80 or older. To avoid experimental bias, donors of different ages were randomly spread across the sequencing lanes. The full study reports these points: The CMV infection status of donors was not known, potentially confounding age-related changes in expanded clonotypes. Observed TCR beta diversity correlated strongly with the percentage of naive T cells measured by flow cytometry. Compared with the aged group, the long-lived group had more naive CD4+ T cells, fewer expanded clones and increased TCR diversity, a pattern suggesting age selection. As age increased, observed TCR beta diversity per million T cells dropped in a roughly linear way, and a significant reduction was already evident by age 40. Because profiling used bulk unsorted PBMCs, naive and antigen-experienced compartments could not be compared conclusively. Estimates of total diversity based on one million sequenced T cells were regarded as lower bounds and as underestimates.

The chain uses TRBV7-2 and TRBJ1-5; the D gene is possibly TRBD1, with 5 bases matching. This sequence originates from a man younger than 40 in good health. The sequenced sample was blood. The bases read TGTGCCAGCCACGGGGCTCTTCCCAATCAGCCCCAGCATTTT. Its protein reads: CASHGALPNQPQHF.